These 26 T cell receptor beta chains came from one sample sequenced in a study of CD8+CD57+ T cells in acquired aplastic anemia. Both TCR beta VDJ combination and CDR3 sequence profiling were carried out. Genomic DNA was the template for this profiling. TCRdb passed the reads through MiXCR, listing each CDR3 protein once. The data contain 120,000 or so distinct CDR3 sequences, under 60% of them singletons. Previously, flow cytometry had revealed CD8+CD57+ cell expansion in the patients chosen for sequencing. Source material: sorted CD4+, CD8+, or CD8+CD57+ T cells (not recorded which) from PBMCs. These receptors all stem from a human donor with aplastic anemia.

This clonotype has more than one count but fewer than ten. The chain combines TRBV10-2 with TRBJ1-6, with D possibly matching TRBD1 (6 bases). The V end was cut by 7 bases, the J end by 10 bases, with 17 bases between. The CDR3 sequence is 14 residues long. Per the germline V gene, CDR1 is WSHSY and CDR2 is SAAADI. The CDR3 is CASMGEKRGSPLHF. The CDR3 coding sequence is TGCGCCAGCATGGGCGAAAAAAGGGGGTCACCCCTCCACTTT.

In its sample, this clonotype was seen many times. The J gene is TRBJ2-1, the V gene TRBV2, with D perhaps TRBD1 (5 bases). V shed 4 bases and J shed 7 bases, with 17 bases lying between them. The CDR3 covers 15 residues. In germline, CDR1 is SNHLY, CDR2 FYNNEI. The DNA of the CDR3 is TGTGCCAGCAGTGTCTTTTCAGGGTTGGAGAATGAGCAGTTCTTC. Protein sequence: CASSVFSGLENEQFF.

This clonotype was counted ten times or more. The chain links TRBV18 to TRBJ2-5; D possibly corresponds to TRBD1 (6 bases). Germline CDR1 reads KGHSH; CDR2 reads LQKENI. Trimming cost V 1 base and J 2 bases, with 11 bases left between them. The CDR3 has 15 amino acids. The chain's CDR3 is CASSPRWTEQETQYF. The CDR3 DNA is TGTGCCAGCTCACCACGTTGGACAGAACAAGAGACCCAGTACTTC.

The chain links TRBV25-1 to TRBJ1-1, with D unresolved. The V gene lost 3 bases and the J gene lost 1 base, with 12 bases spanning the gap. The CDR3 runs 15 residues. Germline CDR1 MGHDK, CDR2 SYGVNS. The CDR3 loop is CASSDLGIGNTEAFF. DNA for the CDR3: TGTGCCAGCAGTGACCTCGGGATAGGGAACACTGAAGCTTTCTTT.

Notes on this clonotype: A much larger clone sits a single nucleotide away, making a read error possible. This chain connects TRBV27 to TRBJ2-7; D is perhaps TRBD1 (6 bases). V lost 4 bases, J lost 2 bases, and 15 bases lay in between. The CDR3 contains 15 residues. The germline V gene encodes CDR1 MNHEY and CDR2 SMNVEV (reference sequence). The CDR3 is CASSWRHAGAYEQYF. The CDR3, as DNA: TGTGCCAGCAGTTGGAGGCACGCAGGGGCCTACGAGCAGTACTTC.

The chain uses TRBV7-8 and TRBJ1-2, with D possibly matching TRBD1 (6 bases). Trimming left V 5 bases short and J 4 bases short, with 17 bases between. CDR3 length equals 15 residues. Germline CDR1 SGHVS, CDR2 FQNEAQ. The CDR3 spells CASSQRGGRVYGYTF. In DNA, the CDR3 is TGTGCCAGCAGCCAGCGTGGGGGGCGGGTCTATGGCTACACCTTC.

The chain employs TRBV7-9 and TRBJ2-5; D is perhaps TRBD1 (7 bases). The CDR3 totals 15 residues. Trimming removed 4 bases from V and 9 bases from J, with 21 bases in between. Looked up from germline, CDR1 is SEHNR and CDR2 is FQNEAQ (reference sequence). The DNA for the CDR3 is TGTGCCAGCAGCTGGGGGGTAGGGGGCAATCAGCCCCAGTACTTC. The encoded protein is CASSWGVGGNQPQYF.

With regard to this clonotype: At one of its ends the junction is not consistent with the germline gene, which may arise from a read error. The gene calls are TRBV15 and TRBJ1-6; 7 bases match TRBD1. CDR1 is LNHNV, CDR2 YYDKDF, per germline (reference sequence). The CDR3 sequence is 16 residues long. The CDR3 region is CASSSLGQPSNSPLHF. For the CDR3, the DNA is TGTGCCAGCAGCTCGCTGGGACAGCCGTCAAATTCACCCCTCCACTTT.

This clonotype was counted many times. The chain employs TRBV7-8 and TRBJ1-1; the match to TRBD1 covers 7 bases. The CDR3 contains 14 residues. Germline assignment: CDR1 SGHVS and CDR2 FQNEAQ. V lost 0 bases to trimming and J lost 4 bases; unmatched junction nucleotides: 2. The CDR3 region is CASSLARGGTEAFF. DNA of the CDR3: TGTGCCAGCAGCTTAGCCAGGGGGGGCACTGAAGCTTTCTTT.

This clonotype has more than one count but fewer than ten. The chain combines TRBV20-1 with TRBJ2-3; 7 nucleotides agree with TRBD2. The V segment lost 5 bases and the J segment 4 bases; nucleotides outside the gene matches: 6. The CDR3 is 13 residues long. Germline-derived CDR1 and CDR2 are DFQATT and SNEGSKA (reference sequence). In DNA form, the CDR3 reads TGCAGTGCTCGTCGACTAGCCCCAGATACGCAGTATTTT. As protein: CSARRLAPDTQYF.

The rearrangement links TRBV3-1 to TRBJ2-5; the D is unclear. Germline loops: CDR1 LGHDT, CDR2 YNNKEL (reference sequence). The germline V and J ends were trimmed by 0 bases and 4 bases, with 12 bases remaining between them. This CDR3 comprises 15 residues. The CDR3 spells CASSQDLWQRETQYF. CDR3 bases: TGTGCCAGCAGCCAAGATCTATGGCAGAGAGAGACCCAGTACTTC.

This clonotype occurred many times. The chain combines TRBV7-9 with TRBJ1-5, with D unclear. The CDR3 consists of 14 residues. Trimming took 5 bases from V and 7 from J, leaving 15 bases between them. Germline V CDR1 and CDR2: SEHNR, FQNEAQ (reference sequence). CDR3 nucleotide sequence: TGTGCCAGCAGCCTTCCCGGATTTGGGCAGCCCCAGCATTTT. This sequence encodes CASSLPGFGQPQHF.

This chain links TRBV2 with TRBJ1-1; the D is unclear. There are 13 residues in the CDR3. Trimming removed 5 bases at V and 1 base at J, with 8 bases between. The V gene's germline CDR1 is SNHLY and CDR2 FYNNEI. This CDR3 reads CASSSQTNTEAFF. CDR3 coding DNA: TGTGCCAGCAGTTCTCAGACGAACACTGAAGCTTTCTTT.

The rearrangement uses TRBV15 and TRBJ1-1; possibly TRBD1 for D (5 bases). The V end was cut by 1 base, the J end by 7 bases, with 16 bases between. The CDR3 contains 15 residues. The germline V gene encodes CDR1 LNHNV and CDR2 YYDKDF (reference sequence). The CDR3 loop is CATSRGQGSMNEAFF. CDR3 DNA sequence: TGTGCCACCAGCAGAGGTCAGGGTTCGATGAATGAAGCTTTCTTT.

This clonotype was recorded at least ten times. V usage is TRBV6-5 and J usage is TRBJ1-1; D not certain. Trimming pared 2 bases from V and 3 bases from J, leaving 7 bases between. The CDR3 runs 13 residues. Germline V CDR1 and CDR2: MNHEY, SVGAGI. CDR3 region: CASSYGEYTEAFF. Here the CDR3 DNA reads TGTGCCAGCAGTTACGGGGAGTACACTGAAGCTTTCTTT.

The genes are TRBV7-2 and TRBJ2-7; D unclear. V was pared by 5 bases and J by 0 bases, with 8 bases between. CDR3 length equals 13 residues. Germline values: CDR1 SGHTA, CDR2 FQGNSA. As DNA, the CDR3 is TGTGCCAGCAGCCCCTCGACCTCCTACGAGCAGTACTTC. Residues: CASSPSTSYEQYF. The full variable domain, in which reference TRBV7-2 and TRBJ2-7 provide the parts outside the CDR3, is GAGVSQSPSNKVTEKGKDVELRCDPISGHTALYWYRQSLGQGLEFLIYFQGNSAPDKSGLPSDRFSAERTGGSVSTLTIQRTQQEDSAVYLCASSPSTSYEQYFGPGTRLTVT.

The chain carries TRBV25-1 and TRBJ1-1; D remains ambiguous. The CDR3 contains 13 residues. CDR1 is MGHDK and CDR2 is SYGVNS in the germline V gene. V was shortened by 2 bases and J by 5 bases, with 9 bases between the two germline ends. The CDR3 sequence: CASSEDGWTEAFF. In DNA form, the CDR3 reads TGTGCCAGCAGTGAAGACGGGTGGACTGAAGCTTTCTTT.

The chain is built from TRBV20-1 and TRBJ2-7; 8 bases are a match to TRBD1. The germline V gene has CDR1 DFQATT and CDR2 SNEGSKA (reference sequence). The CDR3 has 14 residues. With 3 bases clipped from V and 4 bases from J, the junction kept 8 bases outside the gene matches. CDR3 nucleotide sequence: TGCAGTGCTAGCCCGCCGGGACAGGATTACGAGCAGTACTTC. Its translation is CSASPPGQDYEQYF.

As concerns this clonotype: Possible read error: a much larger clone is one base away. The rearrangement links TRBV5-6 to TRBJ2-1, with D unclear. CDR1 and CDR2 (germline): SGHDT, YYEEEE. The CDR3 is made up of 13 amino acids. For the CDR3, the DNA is TGTGCCAGCAGCTTGGGGAACTCCAATGAGCGGTTCTTC. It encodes CASSLGNSNERFF.

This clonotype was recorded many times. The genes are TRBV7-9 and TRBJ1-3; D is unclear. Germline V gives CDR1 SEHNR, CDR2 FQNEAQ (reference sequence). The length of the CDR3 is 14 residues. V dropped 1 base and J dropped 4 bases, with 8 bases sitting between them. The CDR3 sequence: CASSLVGVGNTIYF. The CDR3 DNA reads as TGTGCCAGCAGCTTAGTCGGGGTCGGAAACACCATATATTTT.

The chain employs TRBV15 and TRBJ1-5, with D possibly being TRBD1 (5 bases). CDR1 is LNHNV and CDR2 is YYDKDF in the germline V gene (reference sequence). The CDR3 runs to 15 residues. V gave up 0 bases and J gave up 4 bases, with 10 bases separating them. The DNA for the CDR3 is TGTGCCACCAGCAGAGACGACAGTCCAAATCAGCCCCAGCATTTT. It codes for CATSRDDSPNQPQHF. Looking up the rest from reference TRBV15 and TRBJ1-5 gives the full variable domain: DAMVIQNPRYQVTQFGKPVTLSCSQTLNHNVMYWYQQKSSQAPKLLFHYYDKDFNNEADTPDNFQSRRPNTSFCFLDIRSPGLGDTAMYLCATSRDDSPNQPQHFGDGTRLSIL.

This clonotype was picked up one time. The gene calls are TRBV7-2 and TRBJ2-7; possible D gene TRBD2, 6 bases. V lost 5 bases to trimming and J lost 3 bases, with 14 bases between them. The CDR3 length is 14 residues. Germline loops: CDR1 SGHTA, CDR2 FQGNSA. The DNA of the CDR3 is TGTGCCAGCAGCCCTCAGGAGGGCAGCTACGAGCAGTACTTC. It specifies CASSPQEGSYEQYF.

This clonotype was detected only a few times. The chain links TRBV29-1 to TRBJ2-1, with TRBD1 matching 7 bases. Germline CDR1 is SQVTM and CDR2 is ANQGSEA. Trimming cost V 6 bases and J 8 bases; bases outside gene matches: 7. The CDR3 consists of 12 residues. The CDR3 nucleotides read TGCAGCGTGAGGGGGCAGGTCGATGAGCAGTTCTTC. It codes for CSVRGQVDEQFF.

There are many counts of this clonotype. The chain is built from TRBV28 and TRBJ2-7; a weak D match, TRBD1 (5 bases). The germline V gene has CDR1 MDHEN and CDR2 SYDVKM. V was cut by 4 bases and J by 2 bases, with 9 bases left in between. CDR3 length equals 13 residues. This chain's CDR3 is CASSSGMAYEQYF. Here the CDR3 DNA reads TGTGCCAGCAGTTCAGGGATGGCCTACGAGCAGTACTTC.

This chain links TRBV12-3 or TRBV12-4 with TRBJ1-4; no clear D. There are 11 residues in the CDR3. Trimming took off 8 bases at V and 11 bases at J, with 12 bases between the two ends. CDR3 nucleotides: TGTGCCAGCCGCTTTGACGGGAAACTGTTTTTT. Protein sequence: CASRFDGKLFF.

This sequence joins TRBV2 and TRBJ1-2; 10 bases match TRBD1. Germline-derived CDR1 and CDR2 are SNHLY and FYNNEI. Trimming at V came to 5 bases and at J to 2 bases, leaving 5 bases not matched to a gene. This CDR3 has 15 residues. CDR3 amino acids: CASSKETGGNYGYTF. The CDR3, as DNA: TGTGCCAGCAGTAAAGAGACAGGGGGCAACTATGGCTACACCTTC.